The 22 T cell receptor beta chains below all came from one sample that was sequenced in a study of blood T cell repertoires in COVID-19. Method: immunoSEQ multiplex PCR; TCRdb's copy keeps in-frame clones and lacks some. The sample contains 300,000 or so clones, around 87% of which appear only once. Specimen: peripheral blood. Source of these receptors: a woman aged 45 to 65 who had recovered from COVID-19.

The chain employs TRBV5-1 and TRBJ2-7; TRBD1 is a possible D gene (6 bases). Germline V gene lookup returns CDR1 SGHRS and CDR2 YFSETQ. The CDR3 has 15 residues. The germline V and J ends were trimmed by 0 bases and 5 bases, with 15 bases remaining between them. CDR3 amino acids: CASSLAEGRGHEQYF. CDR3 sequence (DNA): TGCGCCAGCAGCTTGGCCGAGGGCAGGGGCCACGAGCAGTACTTC. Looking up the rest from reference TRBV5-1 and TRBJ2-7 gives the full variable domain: KAGVTQTPRYLIKTRGQQVTLSCSPISGHRSVSWYQQTPGQGLQFLFEYFSETQRNKGNFPGRFSGRQFSNSRSEMNVSTLELGDSALYLCASSLAEGRGHEQYFGPGTRLTVT.

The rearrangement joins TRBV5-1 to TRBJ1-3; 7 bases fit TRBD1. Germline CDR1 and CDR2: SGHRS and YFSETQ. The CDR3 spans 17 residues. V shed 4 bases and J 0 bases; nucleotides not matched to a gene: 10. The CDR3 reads CASSTNPGQSSGNTIYF. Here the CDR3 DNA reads TGCGCCAGCAGCACGAACCCGGGACAGTCCTCTGGAAACACCATATATTTT.

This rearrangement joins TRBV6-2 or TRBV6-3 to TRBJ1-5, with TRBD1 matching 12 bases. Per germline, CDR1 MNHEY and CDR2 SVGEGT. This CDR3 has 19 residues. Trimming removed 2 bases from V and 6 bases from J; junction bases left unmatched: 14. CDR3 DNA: TGTGCCAGCAGTTACACAACGCGACCGGGACAGGGGGCCAGTCAGCCCCAGCATTTT. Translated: CASSYTTRPGQGASQPQHF.

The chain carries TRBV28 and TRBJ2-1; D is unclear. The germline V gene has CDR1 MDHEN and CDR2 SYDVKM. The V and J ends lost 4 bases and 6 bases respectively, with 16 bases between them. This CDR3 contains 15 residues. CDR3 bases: TGTGCCAGCAGTTCCCCCTTTGATAGCTTCAATGAGCAGTTCTTC. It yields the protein CASSSPFDSFNEQFF. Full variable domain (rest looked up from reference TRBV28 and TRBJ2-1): DVKVTQSSRYLVKRTGEKVFLECVQDMDHENMFWYRQDPGLGLRLIYFSYDVKMKEKGDIPEGYSVSREKKERFSLILESASTNQTSMYLCASSSPFDSFNEQFFGPGTRLTVL.

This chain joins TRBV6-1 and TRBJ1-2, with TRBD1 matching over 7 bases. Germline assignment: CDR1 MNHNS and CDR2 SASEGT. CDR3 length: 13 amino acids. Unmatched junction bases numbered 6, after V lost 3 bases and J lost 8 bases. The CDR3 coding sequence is TGTGCCAGCAGTGAGGGGACAGCCACCGGCTACACCTTC. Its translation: CASSEGTATGYTF.

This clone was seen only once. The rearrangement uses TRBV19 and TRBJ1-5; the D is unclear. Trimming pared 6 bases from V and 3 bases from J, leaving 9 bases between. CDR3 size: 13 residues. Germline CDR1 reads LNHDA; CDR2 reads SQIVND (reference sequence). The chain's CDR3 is CASRLQNNQPQHF. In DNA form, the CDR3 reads TGTGCCAGTAGGTTACAGAACAATCAGCCCCAGCATTTT.

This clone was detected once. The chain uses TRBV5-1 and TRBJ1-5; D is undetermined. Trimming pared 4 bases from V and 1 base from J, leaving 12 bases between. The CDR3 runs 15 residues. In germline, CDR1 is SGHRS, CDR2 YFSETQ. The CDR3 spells CASSLGGGSNQPQHF. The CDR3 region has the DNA TGCGCCAGCAGCCTGGGAGGAGGGAGCAATCAGCCCCAGCATTTT.

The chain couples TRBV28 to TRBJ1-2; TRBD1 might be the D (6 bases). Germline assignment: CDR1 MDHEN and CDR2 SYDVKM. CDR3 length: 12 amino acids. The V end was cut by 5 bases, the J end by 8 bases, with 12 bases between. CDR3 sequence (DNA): TGTGCCAGCAGTCCCCAGGGGTGGGGCTACACCTTC. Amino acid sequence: CASSPQGWGYTF.

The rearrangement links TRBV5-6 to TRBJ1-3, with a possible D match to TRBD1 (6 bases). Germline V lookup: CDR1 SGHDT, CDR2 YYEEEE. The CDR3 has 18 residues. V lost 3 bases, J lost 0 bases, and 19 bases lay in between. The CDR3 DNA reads TGTGCCAGCAGCTCCCGGGGGGCTGGGCTCTTCTCTGGAAACACCATATATTTT. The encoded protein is CASSSRGAGLFSGNTIYF.

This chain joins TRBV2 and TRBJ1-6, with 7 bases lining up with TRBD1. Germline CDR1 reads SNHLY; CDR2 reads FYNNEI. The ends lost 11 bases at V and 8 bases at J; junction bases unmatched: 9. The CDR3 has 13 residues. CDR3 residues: CAWARQGHSPLHF. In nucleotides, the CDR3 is TGTGCCTGGGCGCGACAGGGACATTCACCCCTCCACTTT.

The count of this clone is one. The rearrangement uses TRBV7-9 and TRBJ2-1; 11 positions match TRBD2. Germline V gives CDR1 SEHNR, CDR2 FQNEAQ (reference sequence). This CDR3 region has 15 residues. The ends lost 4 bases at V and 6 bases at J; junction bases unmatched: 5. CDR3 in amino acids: CASSSIAGGFNEQFF. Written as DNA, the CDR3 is TGTGCCAGCAGCTCGATAGCGGGGGGGTTCAATGAGCAGTTCTTC.

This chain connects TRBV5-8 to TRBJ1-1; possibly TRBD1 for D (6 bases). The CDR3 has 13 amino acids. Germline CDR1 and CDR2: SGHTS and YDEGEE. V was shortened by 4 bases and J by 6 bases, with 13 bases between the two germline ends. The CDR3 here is CASSIYRAPEAFF. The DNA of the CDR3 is TGTGCCAGCAGCATTTACAGGGCCCCTGAAGCTTTCTTT.

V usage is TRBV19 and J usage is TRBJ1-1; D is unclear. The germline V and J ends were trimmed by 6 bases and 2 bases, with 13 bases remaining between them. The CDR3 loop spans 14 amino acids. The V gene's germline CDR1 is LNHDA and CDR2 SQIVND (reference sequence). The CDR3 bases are TGTGCCAGTAGGTGGTTGGGCCGAAACACTGAAGCTTTCTTT. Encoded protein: CASRWLGRNTEAFF.

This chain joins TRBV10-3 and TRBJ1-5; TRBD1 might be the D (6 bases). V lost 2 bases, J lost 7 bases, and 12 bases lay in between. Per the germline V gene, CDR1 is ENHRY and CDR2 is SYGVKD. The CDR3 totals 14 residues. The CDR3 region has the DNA TGTGCCATCAGTGAGCAGGGGAGGGGACAGCCCCAGCATTTT. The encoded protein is CAISEQGRGQPQHF.

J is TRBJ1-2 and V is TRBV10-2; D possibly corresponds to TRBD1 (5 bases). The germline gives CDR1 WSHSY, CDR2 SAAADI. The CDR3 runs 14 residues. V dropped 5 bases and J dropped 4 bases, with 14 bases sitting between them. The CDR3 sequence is CASSSSGGAYGYTF. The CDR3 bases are TGCGCCAGCAGTTCGTCAGGCGGGGCCTATGGCTACACCTTC.

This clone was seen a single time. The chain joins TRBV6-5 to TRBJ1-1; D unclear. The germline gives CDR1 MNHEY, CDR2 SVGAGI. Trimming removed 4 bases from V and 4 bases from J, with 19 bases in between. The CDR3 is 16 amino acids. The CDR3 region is CASSSPARAEGTEAFF. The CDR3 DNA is TGTGCCAGCAGTTCCCCTGCTAGGGCGGAGGGCACTGAAGCTTTCTTT.

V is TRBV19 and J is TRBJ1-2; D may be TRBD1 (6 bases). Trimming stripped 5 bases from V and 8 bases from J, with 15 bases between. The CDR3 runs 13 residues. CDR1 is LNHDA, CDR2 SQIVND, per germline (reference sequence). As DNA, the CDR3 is TGTGCCAGTAGTCCGGGACACCTATTGGGCTACACCTTC. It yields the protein CASSPGHLLGYTF. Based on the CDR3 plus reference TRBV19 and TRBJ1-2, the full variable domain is DGGITQSPKYLFRKEGQNVTLSCEQNLNHDAMYWYRQDPGQGLRLIYYSQIVNDFQKGDIAEGYSVSREKKESFPLTVTSAQKNPTAFYLCASSPGHLLGYTFGSGTRLTVV.

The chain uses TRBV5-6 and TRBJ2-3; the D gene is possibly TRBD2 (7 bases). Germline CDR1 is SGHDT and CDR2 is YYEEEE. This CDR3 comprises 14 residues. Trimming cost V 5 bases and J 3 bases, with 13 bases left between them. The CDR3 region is CASRSGGRTDTQYF. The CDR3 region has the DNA TGTGCCAGCAGGTCGGGGGGCCGAACAGATACGCAGTATTTT.

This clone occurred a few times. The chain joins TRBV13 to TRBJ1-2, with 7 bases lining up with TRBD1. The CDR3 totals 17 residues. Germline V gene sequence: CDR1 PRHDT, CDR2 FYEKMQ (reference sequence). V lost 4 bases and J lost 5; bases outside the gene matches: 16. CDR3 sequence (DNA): TGTGCCAGCAGCTCAACCTATGGACAGGTCCCCCCTTATGGCTACACCTTC. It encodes CASSSTYGQVPPYGYTF.

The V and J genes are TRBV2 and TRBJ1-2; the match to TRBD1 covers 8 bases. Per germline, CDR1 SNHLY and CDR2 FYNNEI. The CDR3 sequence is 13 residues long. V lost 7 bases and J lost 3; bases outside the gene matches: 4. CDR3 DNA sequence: TGTGCCAGCATGACAGGGGAAGACTATGGCTACACCTTC. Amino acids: CASMTGEDYGYTF.

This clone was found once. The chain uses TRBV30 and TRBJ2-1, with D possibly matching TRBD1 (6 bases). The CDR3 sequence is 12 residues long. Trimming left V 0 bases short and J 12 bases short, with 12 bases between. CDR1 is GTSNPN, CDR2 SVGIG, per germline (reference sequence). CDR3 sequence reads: CAWSVVQGLQFF. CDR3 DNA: TGTGCCTGGAGTGTGGTACAGGGCTTGCAGTTCTTC.

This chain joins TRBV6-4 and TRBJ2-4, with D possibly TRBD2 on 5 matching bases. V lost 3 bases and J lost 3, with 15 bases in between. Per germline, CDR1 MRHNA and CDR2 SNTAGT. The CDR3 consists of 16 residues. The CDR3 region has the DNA TGTGCCAGCAGTGAGGAGGCTTCGAGCGGCAAAAACATTCAGTACTTC. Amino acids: CASSEEASSGKNIQYF.